These T cell receptor beta chains were read from a single sample in a study of cytomegalovirus exposure and HLA in healthy donors. TCRdb keeps only in-frame clones here, not all; method: immunoSEQ multiplex PCR. This table holds about 140,000 clones. Sequencing input: PBMCs. The receptor set was obtained from a male donor in good health and CMV-seronegative. CDR3s include the opening cysteine and the closing phenylalanine or tryptophan. Fields, in order: V gene, J gene, D gene, CDR3 protein, CDR3 DNA. A D gene is named only where the DNA matches it firmly.

TRBV5-1,TRBJ1-1,.,CASGSSRGVGTEAFF,TGCGCCAGCGGGTCATCTAGGGGTGTTGGGACTGAAGCTTTCTTT
TRBV5-4,TRBJ1-3,TRBD1,CASSLQGPGNTIYF,TGTGCCAGCAGCTTACAGGGGCCTGGAAACACCATATATTTT
TRBV2,TRBJ1-5,TRBD1,CASSAPGTGGLRQPQHF,TGTGCCAGCAGCGCGCCCGGGACAGGGGGCCTTCGGCAGCCCCAGCATTTT
TRBV7-2,TRBJ2-1,TRBD2,CASSHGLAGDEQFF,TGTGCCAGCAGCCACGGACTAGCGGGAGATGAGCAGTTCTTC
TRBV28,TRBJ1-1,.,CASSRPPGLLNTEAFF,TGTGCCAGCAGTAGACCCCCCGGACTTTTGAACACTGAAGCTTTCTTT
TRBV4-1,TRBJ2-7,.,CASSQEVTSSYEQYF,TGCGCCAGCAGCCAAGAAGTTACTAGCTCCTACGAGCAGTACTTC
TRBV5-1,TRBJ2-3,.,CASSFGGGDGDTQYF,TGCGCCAGCAGCTTTGGCGGGGGCGATGGGGATACGCAGTATTTT
TRBV5-4,TRBJ2-3,.,CASSLDGDTQYF,TGTGCCAGCAGCTTGGACGGAGATACGCAGTATTTT
TRBV18,TRBJ1-1,.,CASSPTANTEAFF,TGTGCCAGCTCACCTACAGCGAACACTGAAGCTTTCTTT
TRBV7-9,TRBJ2-7,TRBD1,CASSFRTGESSYEQYF,TGTGCCAGCAGCTTCCGGACAGGGGAAAGCTCCTACGAGCAGTACTTC